This passage covers 8 T cell receptor beta chains from one sample sequenced in a study of cytomegalovirus exposure and HLA in healthy donors. The PCR had 60 Vbeta and 13 Jbeta primers. This table comes from immunoSEQ multiplex PCR, and its TCRdb copy is limited to in-frame clones, with some not included. The sample includes about 69,000 clones, more than 75% of them seen just once. The sequenced material came from PBMCs. These TCRs come from a young man in good health and CMV-seronegative.

The chain recombines TRBV28 with TRBJ1-1; 8 bases line up with TRBD1. The germline V gene has CDR1 MDHEN and CDR2 SYDVKM. Trimming cost V 1 base and J 4 bases; bases outside gene matches: 20. The CDR3 spans 20 residues. Here the CDR3 DNA reads TGTGCCAGCAGTTTATTCTTCCCCAGGAATCAGATTGGACAGGGCACTGAAGCTTTCTTT. This encodes CASSLFFPRNQIGQGTEAFF.

The chain combines TRBV19 with TRBJ2-3; unclear D gene. The V and J ends lost 7 bases and 4 bases respectively, with 9 bases between them. This CDR3 has 12 residues. Per germline, CDR1 LNHDA and CDR2 SQIVND (reference sequence). CDR3 in amino acids: CASTNRPDTQYF. The CDR3 coding sequence is TGTGCCAGTACTAATCGCCCAGATACGCAGTATTTT.

The rearrangement links TRBV7-9 to TRBJ2-2; D unresolved. This CDR3 region has 15 residues. Germline V gene data show CDR1 as SEHNR and CDR2 as FQNEAQ (reference sequence). V gave up 5 bases and J gave up 4 bases, with 14 bases separating them. The CDR3 region is CASSTSLAFTGELFF. DNA of the CDR3: TGTGCCAGCAGCACATCGTTGGCCTTCACCGGGGAGCTGTTTTTT.

This chain connects TRBV7-9 to TRBJ1-2; D is unclear. This CDR3 has 15 amino acids. The V end was cut by 5 bases, the J end by 5 bases, with 18 bases between. Germline V gene data show CDR1 as SEHNR and CDR2 as FQNEAQ (reference sequence). This CDR3 is CASSRHSPGVYGYTF. The DNA for the CDR3 is TGTGCCAGCAGCCGACACTCTCCCGGTGTTTATGGCTACACCTTC.

The V gene is TRBV6-5, the J gene TRBJ2-1; 8 bases match TRBD1. CDR1 is MNHEY, CDR2 SVGAGI, per germline. CDR3 size: 14 residues. V was pared by 7 bases and J by 5 bases, with 7 bases of the junction left unmatched. For the CDR3, the DNA is TGTGCCAGCAAACCGGGACAGGCCCACAATGAGCAGTTCTTC. Residues: CASKPGQAHNEQFF.

The rearrangement links TRBV19 to TRBJ1-2; 9 bases fit TRBD1. V was pared by 3 bases and J by 2 bases, with 7 bases of the junction left unmatched. The CDR3 runs 16 residues. Germline V gene sequence: CDR1 LNHDA, CDR2 SQIVND (reference sequence). CDR3 nucleotide sequence: TGTGCCAGTAGTATTACCGGGACAGGGACGAACTATGGCTACACCTTC. Translation gives CASSITGTGTNYGYTF.

The chain links TRBV6-5 to TRBJ1-1, with a tentative D call TRBD1 (6 bases). The CDR3 spans 14 residues. The germline gives CDR1 MNHEY, CDR2 SVGAGI. V was clipped by 5 bases and J by 2 bases, with 12 bases between them. The CDR3 DNA follows: TGTGCCAGCAGTAGCCGGACAGTAAACACTGAAGCTTTCTTT. Its translation is CASSSRTVNTEAFF.

This chain connects TRBV19 to TRBJ1-5, with TRBD1 matching 7 bases. CDR3 length: 14 amino acids. Germline-derived CDR1 and CDR2 are LNHDA and SQIVND (reference sequence). J lost 4 bases, V lost 3 bases, and 3 bases had no gene match. CDR3 bases: TGTGCCAGTAGTATGTTACAGGGGAATCAGCCCCAGCATTTT. Amino acids: CASSMLQGNQPQHF. The complete variable domain, with remaining parts taken from reference TRBV19 and TRBJ1-5, reads DGGITQSPKYLFRKEGQNVTLSCEQNLNHDAMYWYRQDPGQGLRLIYYSQIVNDFQKGDIAEGYSVSREKKESFPLTVTSAQKNPTAFYLCASSMLQGNQPQHFGDGTRLSIL.